The clone carrying this T cell receptor (beta chain) was counted a single time. Its specificity is unknown. Scientists amplified the TCR beta CDR3 regions from RNA transcripts. RT-PCR was first run with HTBI primers, then multiplex PCR in a second round. MiXCR was run by TCRdb on the multiplex PCR reads, yielding one entry per CDR3 protein. The sample has about 500,000 distinct CDR3 sequences, approximately 35% seen once; the top ten hold 3.5% to 4.5%. This entry is derived from a study of Graves' ophthalmopathy and Graves' hyperthyroidism. Study-wide results and limits: In separating ophthalmopathy from stable hyperthyroidism, a 13-signature model achieved about 91% sensitivity and nearly 84% specificity. Most thyroid-expanded clonotypes exceeding 0.001 frequency were also found in blood.

Germline assignment: CDR1 ENHRY and CDR2 SYGVKD. This CDR3 has 16 amino acids. Trimming at V came to 4 bases and at J to 2 bases, leaving 4 bases not matched to a gene. The chain carries TRBV10-3 and TRBJ1-3; 11 bases agree with TRBD1. Material: peripheral blood or thyroid tissue (not recorded which). This clonotype originated in an adult man with Graves' hyperthyroidism. As DNA, the CDR3 is TGTGCCATCAGTGGGCCGGGACAGGGGGCTGGAAACACCATATATTTT. Its protein is CAISGPGQGAGNTIYF.